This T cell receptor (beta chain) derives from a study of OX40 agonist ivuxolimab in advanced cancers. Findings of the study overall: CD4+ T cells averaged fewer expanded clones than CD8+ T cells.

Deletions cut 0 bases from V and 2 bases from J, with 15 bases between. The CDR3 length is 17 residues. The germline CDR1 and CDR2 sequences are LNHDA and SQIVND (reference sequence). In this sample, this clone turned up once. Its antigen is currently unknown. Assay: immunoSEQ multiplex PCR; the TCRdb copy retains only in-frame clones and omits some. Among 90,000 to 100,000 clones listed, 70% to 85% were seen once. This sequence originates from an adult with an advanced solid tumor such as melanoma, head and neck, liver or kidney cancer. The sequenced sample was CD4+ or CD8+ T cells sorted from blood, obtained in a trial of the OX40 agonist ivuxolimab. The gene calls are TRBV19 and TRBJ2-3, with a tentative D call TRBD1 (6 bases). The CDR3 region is CASSIDQAGVVTDTQYF. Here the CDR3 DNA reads TGTGCCAGTAGTATAGATCAGGCAGGGGTAGTCACAGATACGCAGTATTTT.